This T cell receptor beta chain emerged from a study of T cell responses to AZD1222 COVID-19 vaccine. Germline values: CDR1 MNHEY, CDR2 SMNVEV (reference sequence). The CDR3 covers 14 residues. V was clipped by 6 bases and J by 2 bases, with 13 bases between them. Profiling relied on immunoSEQ multiplex PCR, and the TCRdb table lists in-frame clones only, not all of them. Among about 99,000 clones listed, 88% were seen once. A word on this clone: What it binds is not known.

Points from the study as a whole: Compared with day 0, the breadth and depth of the Spike-specific TCR repertoire rose significantly after two doses of AZD1222. CD4 TCRs associated with vaccination spanned spike, dominating at 160-218 and 743-854.

Source: peripheral blood, taken on day 0 of AZD1222 vaccination. This TCR came from an adult in good health. This rearrangement joins TRBV27 to TRBJ1-1; D call uncertain. CDR3 DNA: TGTGCCAGCAGACTCCGGGAGGGCAACACTGAAGCTTTCTTT. Translated, it gives CASRLREGNTEAFF.